The source of this T cell receptor beta chain is a study of monozygotic twins with inflammatory bowel disease (dated by TCRdb to the late 2010s). In the study overall: A total of roughly 28 monozygotic twin pairs were included in the full study, comprising nine German pairs (four IBD-concordant, five IBD-discordant) and 19 IBD-discordant Danish pairs. The search for disease-associated traits relied mainly on comparing, within discordant pairs, IBD patients with their genetically identical healthy co-twins. Each individual had, on average, about 151 000 unique TCRalpha sequences and 181 000 unique TCRbeta sequences available for analysis. The paper's findings and limits, for the study overall: Compared with healthy twins, IBD patients shared fewer clonotypes with other individuals, and the difference was most pronounced in patients with signs of disease activity. The results gave no support for a single strong signal or clonotype linked to IBD. No difference in repertoire similarity was observed between concordant and discordant twins, possibly owing to limited statistical power. Different T cell subtypes could not be distinguished in the analysis. Because patients received different immunosuppressive treatments, the repertoires may have picked up extra background noise and variability between individuals. Measured by the inverse Simpson index, TCRbeta repertoire diversity was lower in IBD patients than in their healthy co-twins.

The library came from 5' RACE. Preparation of each TCR library used approximately 3,500 ng of total RNA. For each sample, cDNA synthesis was carried out in eight separate reactions using SMARTScribe reverse transcriptase. Unique molecular identifiers containing a 6-nucleotide sample barcode were introduced through template switching during cDNA synthesis. TCRalpha and TCRbeta cDNA was amplified by two nested PCRs of approximately 17 and 9 cycles, with bead purification after each PCR. Before amplification, cDNA was treated with uracil DNA-glycosylase and purified using the QIAquick PCR purification kit. The second PCR was the step at which Illumina TruSeq-compatible adapters and sample-specific barcodes were added. TapeStation and Qubit were used to check library quality and concentration, and 5 to 6.5 ng of each library went into the pool. Sequencing of the pooled libraries was done on an Illumina HiSeq2500 single-index Rapid Run using custom sequencing primers and 2 x 100 bp reads. The authors' pipeline ran thus. MiGEC version 1.2.6 was used for UMI-based consensus assembly to correct PCR and sequencing errors. MiXCR version 2.1.1 was used to carry out V(D)J alignment, clonotype assembly and CDR3 extraction. Normalisation of gene usage, clonotype sharing and MAIT/NKT TCR abundance was achieved by analysing the top 1000, 10 000 and 20 000 clonotypes per sample. Diversity was computed as the inverse Simpson index with the vegan R package after downsampling to 27 000 UMIs. Paired Mann-Whitney U tests were applied to discordant twin pairs, with Benjamini-Hochberg correction for multiple testing. TCRdb reprocessed the reads and assigns one entry to each CDR3 protein sequence, leaving out DNA. The V and J calls here are based on TCRdb, not the publication. The table for this sample lists about 140,000 distinct CDR3 sequences. The top ten constitute 0.95% to 1.5% of the sample.

Concerning this clonotype: The specificity of this receptor is unknown.

CDR1 and CDR2, per the germline V gene (reference sequence), are MNHEY and SMNVEV. The CDR3 spans 15 residues, from the cysteine through the phenylalanine. No nucleotide data were recorded. From each donor, a roughly 2.3 ml peripheral blood sample was collected into PAXgene tubes and stored at -80 degrees C. Total RNA was isolated from whole blood with the PAXgene blood miRNA kit on an automated QIAcube, without T cell sorting. Peripheral blood from monozygotic twin pairs concordant or discordant for inflammatory bowel disease was subjected to deep TCRalpha and TCRbeta repertoire profiling with unique molecular barcoding. Smoking habits were recorded for all twin pairs, and each individual was classified as a current, former or never smoker.

This clonotype was obtained from a human donor with ulcerative colitis or Crohn's disease, or a healthy co-twin of an affected twin (not recorded which). The sequence joins TRBV27 to TRBJ1-1; the D gene TCRdb calls, TRBD1, cannot be checked with no DNA. The material sequenced was blood. For the CDR3, the sequence is CASSLWGGLNTEAFF.